What follows are 31 T cell receptor beta chains derived from one specimen sequenced in a study of CD8 T cells in ankylosing spondylitis. MiXCR, applied by TCRdb to the 5' RACE reads, yields one record per CDR3 protein. The table records nearly 350,000 distinct CDR3 sequences, roughly 14% of them present only once. The sequenced sample was blood, either unsorted or a sorted T cell fraction (not recorded which). The receptors shown here come from a male donor with ankylosing spondylitis or in good health (not recorded which).

The chain has TRBV30 and TRBJ1-6; no reliable D call. There are 12 residues in the CDR3. V was cut by 0 bases and J by 13 bases, with 10 bases left in between. CDR1 is GTSNPN and CDR2 is SVGIG in the germline V gene (reference sequence). DNA of the CDR3: TGTGCCTGGAGTGTAATGCCTGGTCCCCTCCACTTT. It codes for CAWSVMPGPLHF.

The chain has TRBV5-1 and TRBJ2-3; 9 bases match TRBD2. J was trimmed by 3 bases and V by 0 bases; bases with no gene match: 2. The CDR3 is 15 residues long. Per germline, CDR1 SGHRS and CDR2 YFSETQ. The CDR3 region is CASSLGSGRTDTQYF. The CDR3, as DNA: TGCGCCAGCAGCTTGGGAAGCGGGAGGACAGATACGCAGTATTTT.

This clonotype was seen a few times. The chain is built from TRBV6-5 and TRBJ2-3; D gene unclear. V was cut by 8 bases and J by 6 bases, with 12 bases left in between. CDR1 is MNHEY and CDR2 is SVGAGI in the germline V gene. This CDR3 is 12 amino acids long. The CDR3 nucleotides read TGTGCCAGCTCCCCCGCCCTCGATACGCAGTATTTT. This encodes CASSPALDTQYF.

This clonotype has a count of ten or more. The rearrangement joins TRBV4-1 to TRBJ2-1; a weak D match, TRBD2 (6 bases). CDR1 MGHRA and CDR2 YSYEKL come from the germline V gene. V dropped 1 base and J dropped 9 bases, with 16 bases sitting between them. This CDR3 is 15 amino acids long. For the CDR3, the DNA is TGCGCCAGCAGCCAAGTAGCGGCAGGGATCCGTGAGCAGTTCTTC. Translated, it gives CASSQVAAGIREQFF.

The chain combines TRBV7-2 with TRBJ2-6, with TRBD1 as a possible D gene (6 bases). The CDR3 has 14 residues. Trimming shortened V by 2 bases and J by 12 bases, and 14 bases separated the two germline ends. Germline V gene data show CDR1 as SGHTA and CDR2 as FQGNSA. The chain's CDR3 is CASSLKRDRSVLTF. The CDR3 bases are TGTGCCAGCAGCTTAAAAAGAGACAGGAGCGTCCTGACTTTC.

The V and J genes are TRBV3-1 and TRBJ1-1, with TRBD1 as a possible D gene (6 bases). Between the trimmed V and J ends, which lost 0 bases and 0 bases, there was a span of 20 bases. Germline CDR1 is LGHDT and CDR2 is YNNKEL (reference sequence). CDR3 length: 19 residues. The CDR3: CASSQDITGGRHMNTEAFF. CDR3 bases: TGTGCCAGCAGCCAAGATATCACCGGGGGCCGGCATATGAACACTGAAGCTTTCTTT.

This clonotype was observed a handful of times. The chain employs TRBV14 and TRBJ1-2; D gene uncertain. In germline, CDR1 is SGHDN, CDR2 FVKESK. CDR3 length: 12 amino acids. The V and J ends lost 0 bases and 8 bases respectively, with 7 bases between them. CDR3 sequence (DNA): TGTGCCAGCAGCCAAGAAAATAGGGGCTACACCTTC. It translates to CASSQENRGYTF.

Only a few counts were recorded for this clonotype. The chain couples TRBV10-3 to TRBJ2-3; 8 bases line up with TRBD1. The ends lost 4 bases at V and 7 bases at J; junction bases unmatched: 16. The CDR3 sequence is 17 residues long. Germline-derived CDR1 and CDR2 are ENHRY and SYGVKD. The CDR3 loop reads CAISGGGTGHYPNTQYF. The DNA of the CDR3 is TGTGCCATCAGTGGGGGCGGGACAGGACACTACCCTAATACGCAGTATTTT.

V usage is TRBV5-1 and J usage is TRBJ2-1; D remains unclear. Germline V gene data show CDR1 as SGHRS and CDR2 as YFSETQ. This CDR3 spans 15 amino acids. V shed 6 bases and J shed 0 bases, with 13 bases lying between them. CDR3 amino acids: CASTPYGSSYNEQFF. The CDR3 DNA reads TGCGCCAGCACCCCTTATGGTAGCTCCTACAATGAGCAGTTCTTC.

The rearrangement links TRBV5-1 to TRBJ1-6; D gene ambiguous. Germline V gene sequence: CDR1 SGHRS, CDR2 YFSETQ. CDR3 size: 13 residues. V lost 0 bases, J lost 11 bases, and 9 bases lay in between. CDR3 DNA: TGCGCCAGCAGCTTGGACCCGGAGGCACCCCTCCACTTT. Its protein product is CASSLDPEAPLHF.

This clonotype showed up just a few times. The genes are TRBV5-1 and TRBJ1-1, with a tentative D call TRBD1 (6 bases). The CDR3 loop spans 16 amino acids. Germline V gene data show CDR1 as SGHRS and CDR2 as YFSETQ. The ends were cut back, 4 bases at V and 5 bases at J, with 21 bases in the middle. CDR3: CASSPDVLGAGTEAFF. The CDR3 DNA reads as TGCGCCAGCAGCCCCGATGTTCTGGGGGCAGGAACTGAAGCTTTCTTT.

The genes are TRBV10-2 and TRBJ2-1; possible D gene TRBD1, 7 bases. Trimming removed 2 bases at V and 11 bases at J, with 19 bases between. The CDR3 consists of 15 residues. Germline V gene sequence: CDR1 WSHSY, CDR2 SAAADI. The CDR3 DNA reads TGCGCCAGCAGTGAGGGAGGGGGGACAGAATCTCAGCAGTTCTTC. Protein sequence: CASSEGGGTESQQFF.

This clonotype was picked up a small number of times. This chain uses TRBV3-1 with TRBJ2-1; perhaps TRBD2 as D (5 bases). The CDR3 has 14 amino acids. Germline CDR1 LGHDT, CDR2 YNNKEL (reference sequence). Trimming shortened V by 1 base and J by 6 bases, and 10 bases separated the two germline ends. Written as DNA, the CDR3 is TGTGCCAGCAGCCAAGTGCTAGCCAGCAATGAGCAGTTCTTC. This codes for CASSQVLASNEQFF.

The chain is built from TRBV18 and TRBJ2-5, with D unclear. This CDR3 spans 12 amino acids. The germline V gene has CDR1 KGHSH and CDR2 LQKENI. Trimming shortened V by 4 bases and J by 5 bases, and 8 bases separated the two germline ends. The CDR3 sequence: CASSLFSETQYF. The CDR3 coding sequence is TGTGCCAGCTCACTCTTCTCGGAGACCCAGTACTTC.

This clonotype was detected only a few times. The chain is built from TRBV5-1 and TRBJ2-1, with 13 positions matching TRBD2. The ends lost 0 bases at V and 8 bases at J; junction bases unmatched: 8. This CDR3 contains 17 residues. Germline values: CDR1 SGHRS, CDR2 YFSETQ. Here the CDR3 reads CASSLVRLAGGGDEQFF. The CDR3 region has the DNA TGCGCCAGCAGCTTGGTAAGACTAGCGGGGGGAGGCGATGAGCAGTTCTTC.

CDR3 sequence: CASSLRQGGTDTQYF. CDR3 nucleotide sequence: TGTGCCAGCAGCCTCCGACAGGGTGGCACAGATACGCAGTATTTT. The rearrangement links TRBV3-1 to TRBJ2-3; 7 bases agree with TRBD1. The CDR3 runs to 15 residues. From germline, CDR1 is LGHDT and CDR2 YNNKEL (reference sequence). V lost 4 bases to trimming and J lost 1 base; unmatched junction nucleotides: 5.

The rearrangement links TRBV11-2 to TRBJ2-7; a weak D match, TRBD1 (7 bases). Trimming stripped 1 base from V and 1 base from J, with 11 bases between. The CDR3 totals 15 residues. Germline CDR1 is SGHAT and CDR2 is FQNNGV. The CDR3 protein is CASSLGRDRSYEQYF. The CDR3 DNA reads TGTGCCAGCAGCTTAGGGCGGGACAGATCCTACGAGCAGTACTTC.

In this sample, this clonotype turned up many times. This chain links TRBV5-1 with TRBJ1-1, with D unclear. The CDR3 consists of 13 residues. The V end lost 0 bases, the J end lost 3 bases, and 6 bases lay between the germline ends. The germline V gene encodes CDR1 SGHRS and CDR2 YFSETQ. The CDR3 nucleotides are TGCGCCAGCAGCTTGGGTCAAGACACTGAAGCTTTCTTT. Amino acids: CASSLGQDTEAFF.

This clonotype was seen many times. V is TRBV15 and J is TRBJ1-2; D possibly corresponds to TRBD1 (6 bases). The germline V and J ends were trimmed by 0 bases and 8 bases, with 13 bases remaining between them. Looked up from germline, CDR1 is LNHNV and CDR2 is YYDKDF (reference sequence). This CDR3 has 14 amino acids. CDR3 sequence (DNA): TGTGCCACCAGCAGAGAAGGGGGATCAAGGGGCTACACCTTC. The encoded protein is CATSREGGSRGYTF.

V usage is TRBV5-1 and J usage is TRBJ2-1; D unresolved. This CDR3 is 11 amino acids long. V was clipped by 2 bases and J by 8 bases, with 5 bases between them. Germline CDR1 is SGHRS and CDR2 is YFSETQ. The CDR3 coding sequence is TGCGCCAGCAGCTTAAATTATGAGCAGTTCTTC. It yields the protein CASSLNYEQFF.

This clonotype appeared a few times. CDR3 DNA: TGTGCCAGCAGCCCAGTCCCGGGCCGGAGCTCCTACGAGCAGTACTTC. This translates into CASSPVPGRSSYEQYF. The chain employs TRBV7-8 and TRBJ2-7; the D is unclear. In germline, CDR1 is SGHVS, CDR2 FQNEAQ. The CDR3 is made up of 16 amino acids. V was shortened by 5 bases and J by 0 bases, with 17 bases between the two germline ends.

The V call is TRBV5-1, the J call TRBJ2-1; the match to TRBD1 covers 10 bases. This CDR3 is 15 amino acids long. V lost 3 bases, J lost 5 bases, and 5 bases stayed unmatched. Germline V CDR1 and CDR2: SGHRS, YFSETQ. CDR3 coding DNA: TGCGCCAGCAGCTCCGGGACAGGGGTCCACAATGAGCAGTTCTTC. Its translation is CASSSGTGVHNEQFF.

The chain combines TRBV15 with TRBJ2-5; tentatively, D is TRBD2 (5 bases). Deletions cut 6 bases from V and 5 bases from J, with 16 bases between. The CDR3 length is 14 residues. Germline V gene data show CDR1 as LNHNV and CDR2 as YYDKDF (reference sequence). CDR3 in amino acids: CATRRPEASETQYF. CDR3 nucleotides: TGTGCCACCAGACGTCCGGAGGCATCTGAGACCCAGTACTTC. Complete variable domain (other parts from reference TRBV15 and TRBJ2-5): DAMVIQNPRYQVTQFGKPVTLSCSQTLNHNVMYWYQQKSSQAPKLLFHYYDKDFNNEADTPDNFQSRRPNTSFCFLDIRSPGLGDTAMYLCATRRPEASETQYFGPGTRLLVL.

This clonotype was counted at least ten times. The chain carries TRBV7-8 and TRBJ1-2; 7 nucleotides agree with TRBD1. Germline V CDR1 and CDR2: SGHVS, FQNEAQ. This CDR3 spans 13 amino acids. V gave up 5 bases and J gave up 2 bases; unmatched junction bases: 2. In DNA form, the CDR3 reads TGTGCCAGCAGCGCGGGACAGAACTATGGCTACACCTTC. Translation: CASSAGQNYGYTF. Full variable domain (missing parts from reference TRBV7-8 and TRBJ1-2): GAGVSQSPRYKVAKRGQDVALRCDPISGHVSLFWYQQALGQGPEFLTYFQNEAQLDKSGLPSDRFFAERPEGSVSTLKIQRTQQEDSAVYLCASSAGQNYGYTFGSGTRLTVV.

This clonotype was counted only a few times. The chain recombines TRBV5-1 with TRBJ2-1, with TRBD2 matching over 8 bases. CDR1 is SGHRS, CDR2 YFSETQ, per germline. This CDR3 spans 16 amino acids. V gave up 2 bases and J gave up 3 bases; unmatched junction bases: 7. The CDR3 region has the DNA TGCGCCAGCAGCTTTACCGGGACTAGGGTCTACAATGAGCAGTTCTTC. Its protein is CASSFTGTRVYNEQFF.

The CDR3 sequence is CASSPPGLETQYF. The CDR3 bases are TGCGCCAGCAGCCCCCCGGGACTAGAGACCCAGTACTTC. The rearrangement links TRBV5-1 to TRBJ2-5; D is possibly TRBD2 (6 bases). V lost 4 bases and J 4 bases, leaving 11 bases between the germline ends. This CDR3 contains 13 residues. In germline, CDR1 is SGHRS, CDR2 YFSETQ.

The rearrangement links TRBV20-1 to TRBJ1-5; 8 bases fit TRBD1. The CDR3 covers 14 residues. Germline trimming cut 5 bases from V and 3 bases from J; bases unmatched to any gene: 6. The germline gives CDR1 DFQATT, CDR2 SNEGSKA (reference sequence). The CDR3 spells CSAVTGGDNQPQHF. The CDR3 coding sequence is TGCAGTGCTGTAACAGGGGGGGACAATCAGCCCCAGCATTTT.

This chain joins TRBV12-3 or TRBV12-4 and TRBJ2-6; tentatively, D is TRBD2 (6 bases). Trimming shortened V by 0 bases and J by 1 base, and 7 bases separated the two germline ends. CDR3 size: 16 residues. CDR3: CASSLAGTSGANVLTF. CDR3 coding DNA: TGTGCCAGCAGTTTAGCTGGGACTTCTGGGGCCAACGTCCTGACTTTC.

On this clonotype itself: At one end the junction does not follow the germline gene, possibly because of a read error. The chain couples TRBV20-1 to TRBJ2-7, with 7 bases identical to TRBD1. CDR1 is DFQATT and CDR2 is SNEGSKA in the germline V gene (reference sequence). The CDR3 runs to 15 residues. In DNA form, the CDR3 reads TGCTGTGCCCAAGCCCCCGGACAGGAGTCCTACGAGCAGTACTTC. Its translation: CCAQAPGQESYEQYF.

The sample holds a few counts of this clonotype. This chain links TRBV3-1 with TRBJ1-1; perhaps TRBD1 as D (5 bases). CDR1 LGHDT and CDR2 YNNKEL come from the germline V gene (reference sequence). This CDR3 has 15 amino acids. V was clipped by 5 bases and J by 1 base, with 14 bases between them. CDR3: CASSDSGTRNTEAFF. CDR3 bases: TGTGCCAGCAGCGACTCTGGGACCCGGAACACTGAAGCTTTCTTT.

The CDR3 loop is CASKRTGGPYEQYF. CDR3 DNA sequence: TGTGCCAGCAAAAGGACAGGGGGTCCCTACGAGCAGTACTTC. The chain has TRBV12-3 or TRBV12-4 and TRBJ2-7; 10 positions agree with TRBD1. This CDR3 region has 14 residues. J lost 2 bases, V lost 7 bases, and 5 bases had no gene match.